A selection of T cell receptor beta chains follows, all from one sample in a study of T cell responses to AZD1222 COVID-19 vaccine. The protocol was immunoSEQ multiplex PCR, while the TCRdb copy is restricted to in-frame clones and leaves out a portion. The repertoire holds just under 55,000 clones, with roughly 90% as singletons. Material: peripheral blood, obtained on day 0 of AZD1222 vaccination. Every receptor here comes from an adult in good health. CDR3s include the opening cysteine and the closing phenylalanine or tryptophan. Each record gives: J gene, V gene, D gene, clone size, CDR3 protein, CDR3 DNA. A D gene is named only where the DNA matches it firmly. Rows give clone size only sometimes, using once, few, many, or a class for an expanded clone.

>TRBJ2-1|TRBV7-3|TRBD2|.
CASSVVAGTSYNEQFF
TGTGCCAGCAGCGTAGTAGCGGGAACCTCCTACAATGAGCAGTTCTTC
>TRBJ2-1|TRBV10-3|.|.
CAIAGGGPSYNEQFF
TGTGCCATCGCTGGGGGGGGGCCGTCCTACAATGAGCAGTTCTTC
>TRBJ1-1|TRBV7-3|TRBD1|.
CASSLTGTGSEAFF
TGTGCCAGCAGCTTGACCGGGACAGGGTCTGAAGCTTTCTTT
>TRBJ1-1|TRBV28|.|.
CASRPGQHTNTEAFF
TGTGCCAGCAGACCGGGGCAACATACGAACACTGAAGCTTTCTTT
>TRBJ1-5|TRBV5-1|.|.
CASSHEKGSDQPQHF
TGCGCCAGCAGCCACGAGAAGGGTAGCGATCAGCCCCAGCATTTT
>TRBJ2-3|TRBV10-1|TRBD2|.
CASSGSAGVGTSTDTQYF
TGCGCCAGTTCAGGTTCAGCGGGAGTGGGGACTAGCACAGATACGCAGTATTTT
>TRBJ2-1|TRBV19|TRBD2|.
CASQSRVAGALSNEQFF
TGTGCCAGTCAGTCAAGGGTAGCGGGAGCGCTTTCCAATGAGCAGTTCTTC
>TRBJ2-5|TRBV30|.|.
CAWSVRQQETQYF
TGTGCCTGGAGTGTAAGGCAACAAGAGACCCAGTACTTC
>TRBJ1-2|TRBV5-1|TRBD1|.
CASSPGTGRILGGYTF
TGCGCCAGCAGCCCCGGGACAGGGAGAATATTGGGTGGCTACACCTTC
>TRBJ1-4|TRBV7-9|.|.
CASTGVNEKLFF
TGTGCAAGCACCGGGGTTAATGAAAAACTGTTTTTT
>TRBJ1-4|TRBV7-8|.|.
CASSLSRDPVLEKLFF
TGTGCCAGCAGCTTATCCCGGGACCCCGTATTAGAAAAACTGTTTTTT
>TRBJ2-7|TRBV28|TRBD2|.
CASSFRLASLSYEQYF
TGTGCCAGCAGTTTCCGACTAGCGTCTTTAAGCTACGAGCAGTACTTC
>TRBJ2-7|TRBV6-2/TRBV6-3|TRBD2|.
CASSYSLTSGGEQYF
TGTGCCAGCAGTTACTCCCTGACTAGCGGGGGCGAGCAGTACTTC
>TRBJ1-4|TRBV7-2|.|.
CASSPYNEKLFF
TGTGCCAGCAGCCCCTATAATGAAAAACTGTTTTTT
>TRBJ1-5|TRBV6-1|.|once
CASSNLRSLNQPQHF
TGTGCCAGCAGTAACCTCAGGAGTTTGAATCAGCCCCAGCATTTT
>TRBJ2-2|TRBV5-8|TRBD2|.
CASSSAGTSHPGELFF
TGTGCCAGCAGCTCGGCTGGGACTAGTCATCCCGGGGAGCTGTTTTTT
>TRBJ2-3|TRBV3-1/TRBV3-2|.|.
CASSTRKGALTDTQYF
TGTGCCAGCAGCACCCGGAAGGGAGCTTTGACAGATACGCAGTATTTT
>TRBJ2-5|TRBV6-5|TRBD1|.
CASNRDRGGETQYF
TGTGCCAGCAACCGGGACAGGGGAGGAGAGACCCAGTACTTC
>TRBJ2-1|TRBV7-6|TRBD2|few
CASSIGGTSGSYNEQFF
TGTGCCAGCAGCATCGGAGGGACTAGCGGGAGCTACAATGAGCAGTTCTTC
>TRBJ2-6|TRBV5-6|.|.
CASSVLSHVSGANVLTF
TGTGCCAGCAGCGTCCTTTCCCATGTCTCTGGGGCCAACGTCCTGACTTTC
>TRBJ2-7|TRBV7-6|.|once
CASSGGTAAGTTTSYEQYF
TGTGCCAGCAGCGGAGGGACAGCTGCCGGGACTACCACTTCCTACGAGCAGTACTTC
>TRBJ1-1|TRBV7-9|TRBD1|.
CASSFATPGGNTEAFF
TGTGCCAGCAGCTTCGCCACTCCAGGGGGGAACACTGAAGCTTTCTTT
>TRBJ2-1|TRBV14|TRBD2|.
CASRPGLADNEQFF
TGTGCCAGCAGACCGGGACTAGCGGACAATGAGCAGTTCTTC
>TRBJ1-2|TRBV6-4|.|few
CASSDPRGKYTF
TGTGCCAGCAGTGATCCCAGGGGCAAGTACACCTTC
>TRBJ2-2|TRBV5-4|.|.
CASSLGRSTGELFF
TGTGCCAGCAGCTTAGGGAGAAGCACCGGGGAGCTGTTTTTT
>TRBJ1-2|TRBV28|.|.
CASSYLGGEGYTF
TGTGCCAGCAGTTACCTAGGGGGGGAGGGCTACACCTTC
>TRBJ1-6|TRBV6-5|TRBD1|.
CASSYQTGTYNSPLHF
TGTGCCAGCAGTTACCAGACAGGGACCTATAATTCACCCCTCCACTTT
>TRBJ2-7|TRBV19|TRBD1|.
CASSTTGGYEQYF
TGTGCCAGTAGTACGACAGGGGGCTACGAGCAGTACTTC